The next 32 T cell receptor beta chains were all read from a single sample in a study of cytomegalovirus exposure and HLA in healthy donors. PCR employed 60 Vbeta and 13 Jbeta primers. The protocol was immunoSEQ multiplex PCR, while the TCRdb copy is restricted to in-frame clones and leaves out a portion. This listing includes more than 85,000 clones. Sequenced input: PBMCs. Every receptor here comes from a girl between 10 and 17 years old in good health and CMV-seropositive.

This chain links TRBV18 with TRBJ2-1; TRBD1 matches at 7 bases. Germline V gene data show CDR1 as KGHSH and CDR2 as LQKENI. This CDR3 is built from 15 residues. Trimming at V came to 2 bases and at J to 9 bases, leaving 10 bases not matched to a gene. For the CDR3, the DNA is TGTGCCAGCTCACCAGACAGGGTTAGGGCGGGTGAGCAGTTCTTC. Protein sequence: CASSPDRVRAGEQFF.

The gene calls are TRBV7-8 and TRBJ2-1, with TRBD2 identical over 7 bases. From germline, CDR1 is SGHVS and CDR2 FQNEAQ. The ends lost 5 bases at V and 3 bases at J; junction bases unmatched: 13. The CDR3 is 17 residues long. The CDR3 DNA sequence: TGTGCCAGCAGCCCCGGGGTGGGCGGGGGAAACTACAATGAGCAGTTCTTC. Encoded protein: CASSPGVGGGNYNEQFF.

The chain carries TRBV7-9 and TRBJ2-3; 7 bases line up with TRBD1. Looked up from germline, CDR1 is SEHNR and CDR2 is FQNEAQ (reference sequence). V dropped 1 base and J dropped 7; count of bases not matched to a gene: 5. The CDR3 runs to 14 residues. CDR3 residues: CASSLGQGFHTQYF. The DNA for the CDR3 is TGTGCCAGCAGCTTAGGACAGGGTTTTCATACGCAGTATTTT. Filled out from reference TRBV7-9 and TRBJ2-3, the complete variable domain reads DTGVSQNPRHKITKRGQNVTFRCDPISEHNRLYWYRQTLGQGPEFLTYFQNEAQLEKSRLLSDRFSAERPKGSFSTLEIQRTEQGDSAMYLCASSLGQGFHTQYFGPGTRLTVL.

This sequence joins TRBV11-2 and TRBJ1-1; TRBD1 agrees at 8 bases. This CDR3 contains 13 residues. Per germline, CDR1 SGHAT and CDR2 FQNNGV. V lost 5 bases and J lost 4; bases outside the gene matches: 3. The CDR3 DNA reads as TGTGCCAGCAGCCCCACAGGGGGCACTGAAGCTTTCTTT. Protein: CASSPTGGTEAFF.

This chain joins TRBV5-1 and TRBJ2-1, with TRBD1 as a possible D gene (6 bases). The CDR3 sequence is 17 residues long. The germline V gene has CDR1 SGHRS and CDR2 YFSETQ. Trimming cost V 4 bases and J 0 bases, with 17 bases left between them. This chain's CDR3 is CASSLALGTPSYNEQFF. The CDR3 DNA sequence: TGCGCCAGCAGCCTGGCCCTCGGGACACCCTCCTACAATGAGCAGTTCTTC.

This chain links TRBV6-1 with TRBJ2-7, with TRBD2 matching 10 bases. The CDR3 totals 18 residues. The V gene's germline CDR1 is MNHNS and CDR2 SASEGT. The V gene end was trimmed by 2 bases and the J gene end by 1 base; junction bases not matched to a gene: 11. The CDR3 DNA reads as TGTGCCAGCAGTGAAAGCCCTAGCGGGGGCCTTTTATCCTACGAGCAGTACGTC. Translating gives CASSESPSGGLLSYEQYV.

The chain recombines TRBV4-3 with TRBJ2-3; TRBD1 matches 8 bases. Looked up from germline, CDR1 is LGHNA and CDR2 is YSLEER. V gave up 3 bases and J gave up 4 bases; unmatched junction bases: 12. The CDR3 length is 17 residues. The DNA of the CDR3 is TGCGCCAGCAGCCATGTCTCCGGGACAGGATTTTCAGATACGCAGTATTTT. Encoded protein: CASSHVSGTGFSDTQYF.

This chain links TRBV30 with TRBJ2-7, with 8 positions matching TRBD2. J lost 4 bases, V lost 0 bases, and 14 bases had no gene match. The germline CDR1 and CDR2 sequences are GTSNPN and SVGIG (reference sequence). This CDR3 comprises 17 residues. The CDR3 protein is CAWSVRVSLAVPYEQYV. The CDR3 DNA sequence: TGTGCCTGGAGTGTACGGGTTTCACTAGCGGTACCTTACGAGCAGTACGTC.

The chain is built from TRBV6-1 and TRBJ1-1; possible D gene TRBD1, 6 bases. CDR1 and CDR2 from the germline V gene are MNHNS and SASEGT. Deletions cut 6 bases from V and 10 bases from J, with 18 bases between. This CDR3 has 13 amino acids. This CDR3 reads CASSKTVQGRAFF. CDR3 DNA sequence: TGTGCCAGCAGCAAGACTGTTCAGGGGCGAGCTTTCTTT.

CDR3 protein: CASSEDRGYEQYF. The DNA of the CDR3 is TGTGCCAGCAGTGAAGACAGAGGTTACGAGCAGTACTTC. The chain uses TRBV25-1 and TRBJ2-7, with D perhaps TRBD1 (5 bases). The V gene lost 2 bases and the J gene lost 4 bases, with 9 bases spanning the gap. Germline V CDR1 and CDR2: MGHDK, SYGVNS. This CDR3 comprises 13 residues.

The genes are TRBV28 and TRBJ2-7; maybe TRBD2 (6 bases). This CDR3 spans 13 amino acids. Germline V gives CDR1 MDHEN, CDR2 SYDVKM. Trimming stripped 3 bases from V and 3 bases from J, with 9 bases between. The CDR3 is CASSLWGVYEQYF. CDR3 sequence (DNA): TGTGCCAGCAGTTTGTGGGGGGTCTACGAGCAGTACTTC.

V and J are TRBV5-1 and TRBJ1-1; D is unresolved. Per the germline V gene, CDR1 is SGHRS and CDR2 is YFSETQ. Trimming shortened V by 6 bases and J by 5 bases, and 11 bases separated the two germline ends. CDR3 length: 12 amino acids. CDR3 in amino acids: CASKLAGTEAFF. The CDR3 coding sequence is TGCGCCAGCAAACTCGCGGGGACTGAAGCTTTCTTT.

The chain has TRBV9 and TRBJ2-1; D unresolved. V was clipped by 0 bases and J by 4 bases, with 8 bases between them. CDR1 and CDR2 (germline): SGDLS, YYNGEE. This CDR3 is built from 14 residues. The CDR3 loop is CASSVGSDYNEQFF. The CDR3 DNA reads TGTGCCAGCAGCGTAGGGTCAGATTACAATGAGCAGTTCTTC.

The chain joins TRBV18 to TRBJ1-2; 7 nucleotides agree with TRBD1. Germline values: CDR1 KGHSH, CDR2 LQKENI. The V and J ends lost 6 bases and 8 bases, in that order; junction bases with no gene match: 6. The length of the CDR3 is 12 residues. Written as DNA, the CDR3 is TGTGCCAGCTCCGACAGGGTCCGGGGCTACACCTTC. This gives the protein CASSDRVRGYTF.

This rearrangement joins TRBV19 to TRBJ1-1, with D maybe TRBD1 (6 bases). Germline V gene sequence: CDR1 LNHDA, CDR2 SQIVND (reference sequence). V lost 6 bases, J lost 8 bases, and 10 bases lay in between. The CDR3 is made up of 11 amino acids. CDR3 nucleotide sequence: TGTGCCAGTAGATCCGGGACAGAAGCTTTCTTT. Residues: CASRSGTEAFF.

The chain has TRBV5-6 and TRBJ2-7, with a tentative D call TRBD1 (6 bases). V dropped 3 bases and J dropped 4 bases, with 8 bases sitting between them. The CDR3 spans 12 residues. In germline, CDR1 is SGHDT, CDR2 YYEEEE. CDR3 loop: CASSSGVYEQYF. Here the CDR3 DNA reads TGTGCCAGCAGCTCAGGGGTTTACGAGCAGTACTTC.

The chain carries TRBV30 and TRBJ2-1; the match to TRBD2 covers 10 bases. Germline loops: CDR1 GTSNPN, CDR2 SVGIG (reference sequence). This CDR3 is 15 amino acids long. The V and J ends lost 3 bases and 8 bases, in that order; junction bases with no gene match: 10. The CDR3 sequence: CAWRGSAGGGHEQFF. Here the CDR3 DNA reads TGTGCCTGGAGGGGATCAGCGGGGGGGGGCCATGAGCAGTTCTTC.

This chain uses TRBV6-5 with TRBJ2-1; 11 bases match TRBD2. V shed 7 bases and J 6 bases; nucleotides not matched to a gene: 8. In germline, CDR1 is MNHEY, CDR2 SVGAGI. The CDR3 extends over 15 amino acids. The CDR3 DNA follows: TGTGCCAGCATGTATTTTAGCGGGGGGGTCAATGAGCAGTTCTTC. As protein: CASMYFSGGVNEQFF.

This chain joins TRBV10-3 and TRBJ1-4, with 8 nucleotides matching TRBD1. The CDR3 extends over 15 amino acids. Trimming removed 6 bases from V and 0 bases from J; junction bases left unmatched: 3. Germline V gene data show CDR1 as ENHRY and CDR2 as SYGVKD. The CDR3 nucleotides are TGTGCCATCAGCACAGGGGGGACAACTAATGAAAAACTGTTTTTT. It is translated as CAISTGGTTNEKLFF.

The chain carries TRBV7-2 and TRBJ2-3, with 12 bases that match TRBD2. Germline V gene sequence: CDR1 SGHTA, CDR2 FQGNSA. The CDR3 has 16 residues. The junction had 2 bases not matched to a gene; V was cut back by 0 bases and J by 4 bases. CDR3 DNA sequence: TGTGCCAGCAGCTTAGCGCTAGCGGGGGGGGCAGATACGCAGTATTTT. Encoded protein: CASSLALAGGADTQYF.

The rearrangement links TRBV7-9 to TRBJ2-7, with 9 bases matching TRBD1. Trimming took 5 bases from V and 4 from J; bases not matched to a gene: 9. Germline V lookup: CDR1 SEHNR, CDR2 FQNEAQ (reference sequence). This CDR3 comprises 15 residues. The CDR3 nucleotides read TGTGCCAGCAGCCAGGGACAGGGAGGATGGTACGAGCAGTACTTC. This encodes CASSQGQGGWYEQYF.

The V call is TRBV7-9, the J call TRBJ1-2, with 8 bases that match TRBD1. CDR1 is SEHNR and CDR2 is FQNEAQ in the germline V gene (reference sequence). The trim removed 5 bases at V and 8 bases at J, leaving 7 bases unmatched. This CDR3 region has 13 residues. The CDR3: CASSPNTGGGYTF. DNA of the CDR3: TGTGCCAGCAGCCCTAATACAGGGGGAGGCTACACCTTC.

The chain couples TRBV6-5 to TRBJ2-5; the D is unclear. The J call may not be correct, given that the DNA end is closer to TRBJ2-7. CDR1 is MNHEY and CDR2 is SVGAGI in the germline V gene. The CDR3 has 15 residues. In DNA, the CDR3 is TGTGCCAGCAGTTACACCGAACAGTACTCCTACGAGCAGTACTTC. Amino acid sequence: CASSYTEQYSYEQYF.

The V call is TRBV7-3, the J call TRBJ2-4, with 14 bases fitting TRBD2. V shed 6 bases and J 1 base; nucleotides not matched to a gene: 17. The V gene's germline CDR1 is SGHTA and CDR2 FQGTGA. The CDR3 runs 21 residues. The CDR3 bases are TGTGCCAGCAGGAAAACGACGGGCGGGACTAGCGGGGGTGATGCCAAAAACATTCAGTACTTC. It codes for CASRKTTGGTSGGDAKNIQYF. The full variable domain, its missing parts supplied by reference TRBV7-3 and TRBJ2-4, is GAGVSQTPSNKVTEKGKYVELRCDPISGHTALYWYRQSLGQGPEFLIYFQGTGAADDSGLPNDRFFAVRPEGSVSTLKIQRTERGDSAVYLCASRKTTGGTSGGDAKNIQYFGAGTRLSVL.

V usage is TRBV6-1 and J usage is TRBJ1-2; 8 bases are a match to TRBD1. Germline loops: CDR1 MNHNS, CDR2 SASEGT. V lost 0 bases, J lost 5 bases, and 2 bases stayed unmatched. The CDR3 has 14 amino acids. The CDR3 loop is CASSEARQGYGYTF. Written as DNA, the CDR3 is TGTGCCAGCAGTGAAGCCCGACAGGGGTATGGCTACACCTTC.

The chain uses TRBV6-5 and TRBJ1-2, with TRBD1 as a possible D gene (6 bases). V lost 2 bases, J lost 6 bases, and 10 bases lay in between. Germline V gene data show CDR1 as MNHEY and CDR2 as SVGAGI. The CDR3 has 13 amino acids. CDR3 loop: CASSYDRRNGYTF. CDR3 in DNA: TGTGCCAGCAGTTACGACAGGAGAAATGGCTACACCTTC.

The CDR3 is CASSFPRDRHTDTQYF. The CDR3 coding sequence is TGCGCCAGCAGCTTCCCCCGAGACAGGCACACAGATACGCAGTATTTT. V usage is TRBV5-1 and J usage is TRBJ2-3; TRBD1 is a possible D gene (6 bases). Trimming removed 2 bases at V and 2 bases at J, with 15 bases between. The CDR3 consists of 16 residues. Germline V CDR1 and CDR2: SGHRS, YFSETQ.

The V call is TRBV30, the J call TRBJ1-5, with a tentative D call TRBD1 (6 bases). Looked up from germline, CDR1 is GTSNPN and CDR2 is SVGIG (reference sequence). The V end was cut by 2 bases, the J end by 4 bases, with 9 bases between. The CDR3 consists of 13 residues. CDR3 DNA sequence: TGTGCCTGGAGTTCAGGGGAGAATCAGCCCCAGCATTTT. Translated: CAWSSGENQPQHF.

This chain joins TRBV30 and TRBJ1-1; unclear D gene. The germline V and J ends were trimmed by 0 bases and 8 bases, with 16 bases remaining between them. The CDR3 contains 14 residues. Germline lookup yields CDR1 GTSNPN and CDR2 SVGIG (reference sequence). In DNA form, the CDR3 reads TGTGCCTGGAGTGTTTTCGCTTTGTCGGGGGAAGCTTTCTTT. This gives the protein CAWSVFALSGEAFF.

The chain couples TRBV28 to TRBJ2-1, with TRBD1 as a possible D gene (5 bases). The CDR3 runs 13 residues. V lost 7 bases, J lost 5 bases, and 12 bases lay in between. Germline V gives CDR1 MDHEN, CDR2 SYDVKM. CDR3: CASTADTDNEQFF. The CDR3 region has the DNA TGTGCCAGCACCGCGGACACCGACAATGAGCAGTTCTTC.

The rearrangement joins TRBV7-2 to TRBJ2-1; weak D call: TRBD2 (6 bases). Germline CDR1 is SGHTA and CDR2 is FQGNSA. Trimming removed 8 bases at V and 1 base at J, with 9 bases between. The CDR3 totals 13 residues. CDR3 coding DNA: TGTGCCAGCGCCGGGGGATCCTACAATGAGCAGTTCTTC. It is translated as CASAGGSYNEQFF. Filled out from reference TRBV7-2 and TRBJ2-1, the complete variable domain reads GAGVSQSPSNKVTEKGKDVELRCDPISGHTALYWYRQSLGQGLEFLIYFQGNSAPDKSGLPSDRFSAERTGGSVSTLTIQRTQQEDSAVYLCASAGGSYNEQFFGPGTRLTVL.

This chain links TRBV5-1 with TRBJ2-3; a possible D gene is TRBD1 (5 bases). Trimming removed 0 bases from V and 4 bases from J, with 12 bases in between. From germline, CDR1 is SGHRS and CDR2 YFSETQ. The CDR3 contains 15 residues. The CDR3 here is CASSLARDPADTQYF. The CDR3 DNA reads TGCGCCAGCAGCTTGGCCAGGGATCCCGCAGATACGCAGTATTTT.